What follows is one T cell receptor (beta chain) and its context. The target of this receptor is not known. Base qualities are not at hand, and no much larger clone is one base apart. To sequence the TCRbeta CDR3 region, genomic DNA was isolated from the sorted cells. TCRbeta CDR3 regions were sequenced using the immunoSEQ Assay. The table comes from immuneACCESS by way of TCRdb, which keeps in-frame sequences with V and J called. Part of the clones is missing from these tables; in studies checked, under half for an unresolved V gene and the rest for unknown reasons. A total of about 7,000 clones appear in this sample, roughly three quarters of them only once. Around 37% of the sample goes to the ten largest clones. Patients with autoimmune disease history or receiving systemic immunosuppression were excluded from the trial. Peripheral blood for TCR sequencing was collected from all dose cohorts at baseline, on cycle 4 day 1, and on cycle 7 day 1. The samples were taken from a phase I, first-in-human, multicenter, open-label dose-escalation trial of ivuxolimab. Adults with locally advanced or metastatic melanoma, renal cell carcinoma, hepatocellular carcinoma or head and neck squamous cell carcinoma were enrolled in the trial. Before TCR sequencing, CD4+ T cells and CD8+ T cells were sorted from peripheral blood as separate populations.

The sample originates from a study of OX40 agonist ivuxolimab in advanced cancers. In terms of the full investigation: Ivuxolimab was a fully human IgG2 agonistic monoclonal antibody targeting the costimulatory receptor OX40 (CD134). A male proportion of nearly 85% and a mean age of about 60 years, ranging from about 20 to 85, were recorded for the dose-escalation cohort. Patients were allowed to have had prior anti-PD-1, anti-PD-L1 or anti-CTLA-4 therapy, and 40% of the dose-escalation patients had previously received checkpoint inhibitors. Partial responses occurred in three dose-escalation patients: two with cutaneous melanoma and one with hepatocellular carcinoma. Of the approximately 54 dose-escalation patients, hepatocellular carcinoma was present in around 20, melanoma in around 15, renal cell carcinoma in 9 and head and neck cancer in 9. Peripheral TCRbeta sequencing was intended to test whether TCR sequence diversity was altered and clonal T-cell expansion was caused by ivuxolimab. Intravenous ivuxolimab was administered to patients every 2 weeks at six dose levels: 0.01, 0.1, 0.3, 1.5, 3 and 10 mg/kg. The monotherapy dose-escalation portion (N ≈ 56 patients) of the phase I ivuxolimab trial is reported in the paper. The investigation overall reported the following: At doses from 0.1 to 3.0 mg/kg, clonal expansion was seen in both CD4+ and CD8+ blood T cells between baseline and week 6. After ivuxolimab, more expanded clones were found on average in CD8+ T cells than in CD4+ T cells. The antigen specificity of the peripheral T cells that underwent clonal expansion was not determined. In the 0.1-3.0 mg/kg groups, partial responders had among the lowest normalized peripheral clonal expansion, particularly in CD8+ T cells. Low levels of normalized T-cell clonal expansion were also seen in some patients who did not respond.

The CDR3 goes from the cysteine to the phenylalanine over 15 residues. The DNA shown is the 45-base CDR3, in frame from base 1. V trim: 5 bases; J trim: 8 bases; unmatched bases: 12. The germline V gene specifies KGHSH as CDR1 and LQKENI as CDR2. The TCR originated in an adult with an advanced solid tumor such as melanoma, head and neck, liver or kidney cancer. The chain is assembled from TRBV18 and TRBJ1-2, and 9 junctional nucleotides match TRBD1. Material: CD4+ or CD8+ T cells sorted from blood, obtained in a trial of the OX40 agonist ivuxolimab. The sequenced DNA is TGTGCCAGCTCAACCGGGACAGGGCGGCTTTCCGGCTACACCTTC. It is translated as CASSTGTGRLSGYTF.